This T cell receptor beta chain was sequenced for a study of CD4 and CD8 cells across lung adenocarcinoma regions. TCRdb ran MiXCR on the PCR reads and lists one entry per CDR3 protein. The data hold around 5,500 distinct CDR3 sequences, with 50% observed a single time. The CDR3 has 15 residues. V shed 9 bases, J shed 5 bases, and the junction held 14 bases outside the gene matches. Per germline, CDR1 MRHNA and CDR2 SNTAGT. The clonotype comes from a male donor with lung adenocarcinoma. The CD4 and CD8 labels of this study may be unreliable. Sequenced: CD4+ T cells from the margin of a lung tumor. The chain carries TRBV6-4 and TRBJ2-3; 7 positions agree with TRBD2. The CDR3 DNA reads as TGTGCCAGGGGTGTTGGGGCGGGAGAGAAAGATACGCAGTATTTT. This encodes CARGVGAGEKDTQYF.